This T cell receptor beta chain was profiled in a study of T cells in Graves' hyperthyroidism and ophthalmopathy. Study-wide results and caveats: In blood, most of the thyroid clonotypes expanded above 0.001 were also present. The model anticipated ophthalmopathy a median about six months pre-onset.

This clonotype was observed a handful of times. What it binds is not known. The CDR3 contains 13 residues. J was trimmed by 8 bases and V by 7 bases; bases with no gene match: 8. The germline gives CDR1 LNHDA, CDR2 SQIVND (reference sequence). Using RNA transcripts as the source, TCR beta CDR3 regions were amplified. Carried out on the TCR CDR3, a first-round RT-PCR used the HTBI primer set. TCRdb re-called the multiplex PCR reads with MiXCR, one entry per CDR3 protein. The table shows about 690,000 distinct CDR3 sequences, with about 18% occurring only once. Clinical symptoms, serum thyroxine and TRAb, thyroid ultrasound and orbital computed tomography together formed the diagnostic basis. The PBMCs studied were ones that came from roughly 11 ml fresh peripheral blood.

This TCR derives from a man between 45 and 60 years old with Graves' hyperthyroidism. The sample consisted of blood. The genes are TRBV19 and TRBJ1-2, with TRBD1 identical over 9 bases. CDR3 sequence: CASTPGQGDGYTF. For the CDR3, the DNA is TGTGCCAGTACCCCGGGACAGGGTGACGGCTACACCTTC.